This paragraph reports one TCR beta chain. The germline CDR1 and CDR2 sequences are KGHSH and LQKENI. The CDR3 length is 15 residues. Trimming cost V 4 bases and J 6 bases; bases outside gene matches: 9. This specimen comes from a study of blood T cell repertoires in COVID-19. At the level of the study: Acute and convalescent COVID-19 specimens originated in the United States, Italy and Spain. The cDNA or gDNA used as material had been derived from T cells, B-cell-depleted T cells, or PBMCs.

Original analysis: Reference gene primers were amplified, and this amplification served to estimate nucleated cell counts. Repertoires were generated with immunoSEQ multiplex PCR, while TCRdb's copy carries only in-frame clones and drops some. The DNA was the basis for D and trimming; V, J and clone size are from that table. The sample includes about 75,000 clones, 88% of them seen just once. This chain joins TRBV18 and TRBJ2-3, with 8 positions matching TRBD2. The sequencing input was peripheral blood. The receptor was isolated from a human donor in a cohort sampled during active COVID-19. CDR3 in amino acids: CASSQTMREADTQYF. Written as DNA, the CDR3 is TGTGCCAGCTCACAGACGATGCGGGAGGCCGATACGCAGTATTTT.